The 21 T cell receptor beta chains in this list originate from one sample, sequenced in a study of blood T cell repertoires in COVID-19. The repertoire was sequenced with immunoSEQ multiplex PCR; TCRdb's copy has only in-frame clones and lacks some. Of around 150,000 clones listed, about 87% are singletons. Source material: peripheral blood. The origin of the receptors is a man aged 60 to 75 with active or convalescent COVID-19.

The chain has TRBV6-2 or TRBV6-3 and TRBJ2-7, with TRBD1 matching 7 bases. Germline loops: CDR1 MNHEY, CDR2 SVGEGT. Trimming took 5 bases from V and 2 from J; bases not matched to a gene: 6. This CDR3 contains 14 residues. The CDR3 coding sequence is TGTGCCAGCAGTAACCGGGACAGTCCCTACGAGCAGTACTTC. Its translation is CASSNRDSPYEQYF.

V is TRBV18 and J is TRBJ2-4; 11 bases are a match to TRBD2. With V trimmed by 1 base and J by 3 bases, 14 bases remained unmatched. The CDR3 is 20 residues long. CDR1 is KGHSH, CDR2 LQKENI, per germline. CDR3 coding DNA: TGTGCCAGCTCACCACTAGGGACTAGCGGAGGAGGGGGTGTCAAAAACATTCAGTACTTC. This encodes CASSPLGTSGGGGVKNIQYF. Filled out from reference TRBV18 and TRBJ2-4, the complete variable domain reads NAGVMQNPRHLVRRRGQEARLRCSPMKGHSHVYWYRQLPEEGLKFMVYLQKENIIDESGMPKERFSAEFPKEGPSILRIQQVVRGDSAAYFCASSPLGTSGGGGVKNIQYFGAGTRLSVL.

The V call is TRBV9, the J call TRBJ2-3, with 12 bases aligning to TRBD2. The germline CDR1 and CDR2 sequences are SGDLS and YYNGEE. This CDR3 contains 15 residues. The J segment lost 4 bases and the V segment lost 3 bases, leaving 3 bases of the junction unmatched. The CDR3 nucleotides are TGTGCCAGCAGCGCTAGCGGGAGGGAGGCAGATACGCAGTATTTT. Translating gives CASSASGREADTQYF. Full variable domain (outside the CDR3, taken from reference TRBV9 and TRBJ2-3): DSGVTQTPKHLITATGQRVTLRCSPRSGDLSVYWYQQSLDQGLQFLIQYYNGEERAKGNILERFSAQQFPDLHSELNLSSLELGDSALYFCASSASGREADTQYFGPGTRLTVL.

The chain recombines TRBV2 with TRBJ2-3; 10 bases are shared with TRBD2. V lost 6 bases, J lost 7 bases, and 7 bases stayed unmatched. Per germline, CDR1 SNHLY and CDR2 FYNNEI. The CDR3 is made up of 14 amino acids. CDR3 loop: CASSTSGILNTQYF. The CDR3 DNA is TGTGCCAGCAGCACTAGCGGGATCTTAAATACGCAGTATTTT. The variable domain in full, completed from reference TRBV2 and TRBJ2-3, reads EPEVTQTPSHQVTQMGQEVILRCVPISNHLYFYWYRQILGQKVEFLVSFYNNEISEKSEIFDDQFSVERPDGSNFTLKIRSTKLEDSAMYFCASSTSGILNTQYFGPGTRLTVL.

This rearrangement joins TRBV27 to TRBJ1-3; 9 bases agree with TRBD1. The germline CDR1 and CDR2 sequences are MNHEY and SMNVEV (reference sequence). V lost 6 bases, J lost 7 bases, and 10 bases stayed unmatched. This CDR3 region has 15 residues. The CDR3 is CASSPKWTGDNTIYF. The CDR3 DNA reads as TGTGCCAGCAGCCCCAAGTGGACAGGGGACAACACCATATATTTT.

The V gene is TRBV6-6, the J gene TRBJ2-1; TRBD2 might be the D (6 bases). The V gene lost 8 bases and the J gene lost 5 bases, with 10 bases spanning the gap. The CDR3 extends over 12 amino acids. The germline CDR1 and CDR2 sequences are MNHNY and SVGAGI (reference sequence). CDR3 sequence: CASGRGNNEQFF. The CDR3 nucleotides read TGTGCCAGCGGACGGGGGAACAATGAGCAGTTCTTC.

The V and J genes are TRBV14 and TRBJ2-2, with D perhaps TRBD1 (5 bases). The CDR3 runs 15 residues. The germline V gene has CDR1 SGHDN and CDR2 FVKESK. Trimming removed 6 bases from V and 3 bases from J, with 14 bases in between. CDR3: CASSRSGKDTGELFF. In DNA, the CDR3 is TGTGCCAGCAGTCGATCAGGGAAGGACACCGGGGAGCTGTTTTTT.

The rearrangement links TRBV11-2 to TRBJ2-1; 7 positions match TRBD1. V trimming: 3 bases; J trimming: 7 bases; junction bases outside the gene matches: 3. Germline values: CDR1 SGHAT, CDR2 FQNNGV. CDR3 length equals 13 residues. The CDR3 DNA follows: TGTGCCAGCAGCTTGAACAGGGGAAATGAGCAGTTCTTC. Encoded protein: CASSLNRGNEQFF.

The chain combines TRBV25-1 with TRBJ2-3; D possibly corresponds to TRBD2 (5 bases). Germline V gene data show CDR1 as MGHDK and CDR2 as SYGVNS. V lost 4 bases and J 1 base, leaving 12 bases between the germline ends. The CDR3 spans 15 residues. The CDR3 protein is CASSALSGGTDTQYF. The CDR3 nucleotides are TGTGCCAGCAGTGCGTTGAGCGGAGGCACAGATACGCAGTATTTT.

The V gene is TRBV5-1, the J gene TRBJ1-4; D is perhaps TRBD1 (5 bases). Trimming pared 4 bases from V and 7 bases from J, leaving 11 bases between. The CDR3 is 13 residues long. Germline V gives CDR1 SGHRS, CDR2 YFSETQ. CDR3 amino acids: CASSRRQGEKLFF. The CDR3 DNA sequence: TGCGCCAGCAGCCGCAGGCAGGGTGAAAAACTGTTTTTT. The variable domain in full, completed from reference TRBV5-1 and TRBJ1-4, reads KAGVTQTPRYLIKTRGQQVTLSCSPISGHRSVSWYQQTPGQGLQFLFEYFSETQRNKGNFPGRFSGRQFSNSRSEMNVSTLELGDSALYLCASSRRQGEKLFFGSGTQLSVL.

This clone has only one observation. This chain links TRBV5-4 with TRBJ2-1; possibly TRBD2 for D (5 bases). Germline V CDR1 and CDR2: SGHNT, YYREEE (reference sequence). The CDR3 consists of 15 residues. V was trimmed by 0 bases and J by 4 bases, leaving 11 bases between them. The CDR3 sequence is CASSLEDPGYNEQFF. CDR3 nucleotides: TGTGCCAGCAGCTTGGAGGACCCGGGGTACAATGAGCAGTTCTTC.

This clone was seen once. This chain uses TRBV14 with TRBJ1-2, with D hard to call. This CDR3 has 12 amino acids. Trimming pared 1 base from V and 9 bases from J, leaving 9 bases between. Per the germline V gene, CDR1 is SGHDN and CDR2 is FVKESK. CDR3 DNA sequence: TGTGCCAGCAGCCAAGGACGGAGGCGCTACACCTTC. Translating it yields CASSQGRRRYTF.

V is TRBV11-2 and J is TRBJ2-7; D gene ambiguous. The CDR3 spans 11 residues. Per germline, CDR1 SGHAT and CDR2 FQNNGV. V was pared by 5 bases and J by 3 bases, with 5 bases between. The CDR3 bases are TGTGCCAGCAGCCCCCTCTACGAGCAGTACTTC. This encodes CASSPLYEQYF. The variable domain in full, with the rest retrieved from reference TRBV11-2 and TRBJ2-7, is EAGVAQSPRYKIIEKRQSVAFWCNPISGHATLYWYQQILGQGPKLLIQFQNNGVVDDSQLPKDRFSAERLKGVDSTLKIQPAKLEDSAVYLCASSPLYEQYFGPGTRLTVT.

The V gene is TRBV7-2, the J gene TRBJ1-3, with unresolved D. The CDR3 loop spans 15 amino acids. Trimming left V 6 bases short and J 4 bases short, with 16 bases between. CDR1 is SGHTA and CDR2 is FQGNSA in the germline V gene. CDR3 amino acids: CASRAPGLGGNTIYF. DNA for the CDR3: TGTGCCAGCAGGGCACCGGGGTTAGGGGGAAACACCATATATTTT.

The chain is built from TRBV18 and TRBJ2-7; tentative D call: TRBD2 (5 bases). The CDR3 is made up of 17 amino acids. Per the germline V gene, CDR1 is KGHSH and CDR2 is LQKENI. V was cut by 2 bases and J by 0 bases, with 17 bases left in between. CDR3 in amino acids: CASSPGWELVSSYEQYF. In DNA form, the CDR3 reads TGTGCCAGCTCACCAGGGTGGGAACTAGTTTCCTCCTACGAGCAGTACTTC.

V gene TRBV6-1 combines with J gene TRBJ2-7, with 11 bases lining up with TRBD1. The CDR3 has 15 amino acids. Germline V CDR1 and CDR2: MNHNS, SASEGT. J gave up 1 base and V 2 bases, and 1 base lay outside the gene matches. The CDR3 DNA reads as TGTGCCAGCAGTGAACGGGACAGGGGGTCCTACGAGCAGTACTTC. This codes for CASSERDRGSYEQYF.

The J gene is TRBJ1-3, the V gene TRBV6-5, with TRBD1 matching over 7 bases. This CDR3 spans 15 amino acids. J gave up 4 bases and V 5 bases, and 8 bases lay outside the gene matches. Germline V gene lookup returns CDR1 MNHEY and CDR2 SVGAGI. The CDR3: CASSPYTGVGNTIYF. The CDR3, as DNA: TGTGCCAGCAGTCCTTACACAGGGGTCGGAAACACCATATATTTT.

J is TRBJ2-4 and V is TRBV2, with TRBD2 matching over 7 bases. Trimming at V came to 8 bases and at J to 4 bases, leaving 8 bases not matched to a gene. Per germline, CDR1 SNHLY and CDR2 FYNNEI. This CDR3 contains 14 residues. The CDR3 bases are TGTGCCAGCGGGGGGGAGGGCAGGAAAAACATTCAGTACTTC. Its protein is CASGGEGRKNIQYF.

In its sample, this clone was seen a few times. The chain recombines TRBV7-2 with TRBJ1-6, with 7 positions matching TRBD1. Germline V gives CDR1 SGHTA, CDR2 FQGNSA. V was pared by 5 bases and J by 7 bases, with 11 bases of the junction left unmatched. This CDR3 is 16 amino acids long. The CDR3 sequence: CASSTLQGLGNSPLHF. The CDR3 region has the DNA TGTGCCAGCAGCACCCTACAGGGGCTTGGAAATTCACCCCTCCACTTT.

This chain connects TRBV6-6 to TRBJ1-4; 12 bases are a match to TRBD1. Germline V CDR1 and CDR2: MNHNY, SVGAGI (reference sequence). The junction had 8 bases not matched to a gene; V was cut back by 6 bases and J by 6 bases. This CDR3 is 16 amino acids long. The CDR3 bases are TGTGCCAGCAGGCTGGGACAGGGGGCGAAGGATGAAAAACTGTTTTTT. As protein: CASRLGQGAKDEKLFF.

The sample holds a few counts of this clone. The chain has TRBV2 and TRBJ2-1, with 10 nucleotides matching TRBD2. Germline CDR1 and CDR2: SNHLY and FYNNEI. The CDR3 is 15 residues long. J lost 8 bases, V lost 1 base, and 5 bases had no gene match. The CDR3 protein is CASSEGSGRAYEQFF. The CDR3 bases are TGTGCCAGCAGTGAAGGCAGCGGGAGGGCGTATGAGCAGTTCTTC. Filled out from reference TRBV2 and TRBJ2-1, the complete variable domain reads EPEVTQTPSHQVTQMGQEVILRCVPISNHLYFYWYRQILGQKVEFLVSFYNNEISEKSEIFDDQFSVERPDGSNFTLKIRSTKLEDSAMYFCASSEGSGRAYEQFFGPGTRLTVL.